This T cell receptor beta chain was recovered during a study of T cell responses to AZD1222 COVID-19 vaccine. Findings of the study overall: Clonal diversity was possibly underestimated; the donors were predominantly white British and more often female.

Remarks on this clone: Its antigen remains unknown.

Repertoires were generated with immunoSEQ multiplex PCR, while TCRdb's copy carries only in-frame clones and drops some. The table records under 150,000 clones, roughly 90% of them present only once. Material: peripheral blood, obtained 28 days after the second AZD1222 dose. This TCR derives from an adult who received the AZD1222 COVID-19 vaccine.

CDR3 amino acids: CASGRARGTEAFF. CDR3 DNA sequence: TGTGCCAGCGGAAGGGCTCGCGGCACTGAAGCTTTCTTT. V gene TRBV7-2 combines with J gene TRBJ1-1; D not certain. The CDR3 is 13 amino acids. Per the germline V gene, CDR1 is SGHTA and CDR2 is FQGNSA. V gave up 8 bases and J gave up 4 bases, with 14 bases separating them.